This TCR beta chain was sequenced in a study of Graves' ophthalmopathy and Graves' hyperthyroidism (dated by TCRdb to 2016 to 2019). Describing the broader study: Peripheral blood was collected before any treatment was given, at the time of initial diagnosis. In total, some 140 blood samples were TCR-sequenced: approximately 42 ophthalmopathy, 80 or so hyperthyroidism and about 17 hyperthyroidism-to-ophthalmopathy patients. The independent validation cohort included under 20 hyperthyroidism patients plus 17 patients who later progressed from hyperthyroidism to ophthalmopathy. T-cell repertoires of thyroid tissue and blood were compared in over five hyperthyroidism patients. Following sampling, methimazole starting at 30 mg daily was administered to hyperthyroidism patients, and high-dose intravenous methylprednisolone was administered to ophthalmopathy patients. To tell Graves' ophthalmopathy apart from Graves' hyperthyroidism, and to predict which patients would progress to ophthalmopathy, the study relied on TCR beta repertoire signatures. A discovery set of 100 patients (roughly 41 ophthalmopathy, 55 to 60 stable hyperthyroidism) was enrolled to explore V-J signatures distinguishing ophthalmopathy from hyperthyroidism. The approximately 100 discovery patients were divided at random into training and test sets in a 7:3 ratio. Study-wide findings and limitations: Among expanded thyroid clonotypes with frequency above 0.001, most also showed up in blood, which suggests that blood repertoires may reflect the thyroid immune response. In cross-validation, the 13-signature model distinguished ophthalmopathy from stable hyperthyroidism with 85% to 90% sensitivity and roughly 81% specificity, and in the test set the corresponding values were roughly 80% and 76%. No statistical method was used to set the sample size in advance, and the investigators knew which group each participant was assigned to. In validation, the model predicted ophthalmopathy progression with over 60% sensitivity and 72.22% specificity; some 13 predicted patients were CT-confirmed with GO in a median of approximately six months.

Stable hyperthyroidism was defined as no progression to ophthalmopathy within 18 months of follow-up. Patients with hyperthyroidism were aged 18 to 65 years, had been newly diagnosed, and had a disease duration of less than 2 months. Patients were excluded if they had other autoimmune diseases, uncontrolled infections, pregnancy or lactation. Diagnosis relied on clinical symptoms, serum thyroxine, TRAb, thyroid ultrasound and orbital computed tomography. Using Ficoll-Paque density gradient centrifugation, PBMCs were isolated from approximately 11 ml of fresh peripheral blood. Trizol reagent was used to extract the total RNA, and its quality was then checked on an Agilent 2100 Bioanalyzer. The sample holds a few counts of this clonotype. Its antigen specificity is not known. The sample holds no much larger clone one base away, and base qualities are not on file. Reading the germline V gene gives CDR1 MNHEY and CDR2 SVGAGI. V is trimmed back by 3 bases and J by 5 bases, and the junction contains 8 bases that no gene match accounts for. Spanning cysteine to phenylalanine, the CDR3 consists of 16 amino acids. The read is trimmed to its CDR3 DNA, 48 bases read in frame from base 1.

TCR beta CDR3 regions were amplified from RNA transcripts for repertoire sequencing. A first-round RT-PCR used HTBI primers with the Qiagen OneStep RT-PCR kit, followed by a second-round multiplex PCR, size selection and purification. Libraries were sequenced on an Illumina HiSeq2000 using paired-end 100 bp reads. The authors processed their data as follows. SOAPnuke was used for read processing, and reads with adapters, uncalled bases, a mean Phred below 15, or no exact constant-primer or identifier match were discarded. High-quality paired reads were merged with COPE v1.2.5. Each unique nucleotide sequence was treated as a clonotype, and MiTCR v1.1 was used to align the clonotypes to the IMGT TRB V, D and J references. The analysis was limited to V-J combinations with a frequency above 0.0001, which together covered more than 98% of repertoires. A TCR clonal expansion and chaos score per V-J combination was defined as the ratio of F50 clonal expansion to chaos observed in the TCRdist matrix. Features were reduced by Welch's t-statistics and random forest to 10 to 15 V-J combinations, which fed a naive Bayes classifier. The Morisita-Horn index was used to measure how similar the thyroid and blood repertoires were. TCRdb reran the public reads through fastp at Q25 and MiXCR, keeping productive beta chains. Each record represents a unique CDR3 protein, reported with the most common genes and DNA among its rows. The V and J calls come from TCRdb's annotation, not from the publication. For this sample the table gives about 620,000 distinct CDR3 sequences, of which over 20% were detected only once. The ten largest clones capture more than 5.5% of the sample.

The V gene is TRBV6-5 and the J gene is TRBJ2-5, with TRBD2 identical over 11 junction bases. This receptor was obtained from a woman between 18 and 30 years old with stable Graves' hyperthyroidism. Some clones in this sample may be carry-over from other donors' samples. Donor details come from another sample of the same person, matched by shared clones. What was sequenced was peripheral blood. The CDR3 region reads CASSYSSPSGRETQYF. In nucleotide form, the sequence is TGTGCCAGCAGTTATAGCTCGCCTAGCGGGAGGGAGACCCAGTACTTC.